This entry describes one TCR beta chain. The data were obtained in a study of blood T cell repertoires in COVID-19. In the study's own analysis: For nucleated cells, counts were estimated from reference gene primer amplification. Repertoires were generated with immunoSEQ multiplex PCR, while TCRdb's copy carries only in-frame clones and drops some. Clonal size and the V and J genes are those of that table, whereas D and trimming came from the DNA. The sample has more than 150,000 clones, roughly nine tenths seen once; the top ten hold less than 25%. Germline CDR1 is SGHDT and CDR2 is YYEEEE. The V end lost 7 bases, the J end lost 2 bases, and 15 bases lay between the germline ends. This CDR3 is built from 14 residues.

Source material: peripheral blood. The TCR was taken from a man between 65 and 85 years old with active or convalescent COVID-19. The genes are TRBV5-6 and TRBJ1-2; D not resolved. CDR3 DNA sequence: TGTGCCAGCCGACCCCCGCGGTCCAACTATGGCTACACCTTC. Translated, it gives CASRPPRSNYGYTF.